This T cell receptor (beta chain) was found in a study of identifying expanded T cells in peripheral blood. Study-level findings and limits: Differentially abundant clones: approximately 1.3 between replicates, 15 to 17 at 2 to 3 weeks, over 18 at four. Two-week clone count variance significantly increased as total template count grew.

Worth noting for this clone: Its antigen is not known.

This CDR3 is built from 14 residues. With 5 bases clipped from V and 9 bases from J, the junction kept 10 bases outside the gene matches. Germline assignment: CDR1 MNHEY and CDR2 SVGAGI. Some clones are missing from TCRdb's copy, which holds only in-frame ones; the method was immunoSEQ multiplex PCR. The sample has approximately 100,000 clones, around 89% seen once; the top ten hold about 15%. Collection occurred without any documented infections or immune events in donors. This TCR derives from a person aged 18 to 75 in good health. V usage is TRBV6-5 and J usage is TRBJ1-2, with 9 bases matching TRBD1. The sequenced sample was blood. CDR3 coding DNA: TGTGCCAGCAGTCACAGGGGGCGATCGGGGAGCTACACCTTC. Encoded protein: CASSHRGRSGSYTF.